One sample yielded the 12 T cell receptor beta chains listed below, sequenced in a study of neurological immune-mediated disorders. A single record per CDR3 protein comes from TCRdb applying MiXCR to the 5' RACE reads. Of 55,000 to 75,000 distinct CDR3 sequences in the sample, around 5% are singletons; the top ten hold about 6%. The sequencing input was PBMCs. These receptors originate from a human donor with multiple sclerosis. The donor label of this sample is uncertain.

This clonotype occurred many times. V is TRBV6-5 and J is TRBJ1-1, with TRBD1 matching 9 bases. This CDR3 region has 20 residues. J lost 0 bases, V lost 8 bases, and 22 bases had no gene match. The V gene's germline CDR1 is MNHEY and CDR2 SVGAGI. The CDR3 spells CASGYPLPGQGLQLNTEAFF. The DNA of the CDR3 is TGTGCCAGCGGCTACCCCCTACCGGGACAGGGCCTCCAATTGAACACTGAAGCTTTCTTT.

This clonotype was seen ten or more times. The chain has TRBV5-1 and TRBJ1-4, with D possibly TRBD1 on 5 matching bases. The CDR3 totals 16 residues. Deletions cut 4 bases from V and 0 bases from J, with 13 bases between. The V gene's germline CDR1 is SGHRS and CDR2 YFSETQ. The CDR3 region is CASSRALGATNEKLFF. The DNA of the CDR3 is TGCGCCAGCAGCCGCGCCTTAGGGGCAACTAATGAAAAACTGTTTTTT.

This clonotype was seen many times. The chain joins TRBV12-3 or TRBV12-4 to TRBJ2-1; no definite D call. This CDR3 has 11 residues. Trimming took off 5 bases at V and 9 bases at J, with 8 bases between the two ends. The CDR3 loop is CASSLEIEQFF. CDR3 DNA: TGTGCCAGCAGTCTAGAAATTGAGCAGTTCTTC.

In this sample, this clonotype turned up many times. This sequence joins TRBV7-2 and TRBJ2-5; TRBD1 agrees at 8 bases. J gave up 5 bases and V 2 bases, and 7 bases lay outside the gene matches. Germline CDR1 is SGHTA and CDR2 is FQGNSA. The CDR3 sequence is 15 residues long. The CDR3 region has the DNA TGTGCCAGCAGCTTATTGCAGGGGGCCTTGGAGACCCAGTACTTC. Amino acid sequence: CASSLLQGALETQYF.

The sample holds many counts of this clonotype. The J gene is TRBJ1-3, the V gene TRBV7-9; the D is unclear. Germline V lookup: CDR1 SEHNR, CDR2 FQNEAQ (reference sequence). This CDR3 comprises 14 residues. V gave up 6 bases and J gave up 1 base, with 10 bases separating them. The CDR3 region is CASSPRSSGNTIYF. The CDR3, as DNA: TGTGCCAGCAGTCCAAGGTCGTCTGGAAACACCATATATTTT.

This clonotype appeared many times. J is TRBJ2-2 and V is TRBV20-1; D may correspond to TRBD1 or TRBD2 (6 bases each). V was trimmed by 0 bases and J by 5 bases, leaving 13 bases between them. The length of the CDR3 is 15 residues. The V gene's germline CDR1 is DFQATT and CDR2 SNEGSKA (reference sequence). The CDR3 protein is CSARDWGAGTGELFF. CDR3 nucleotide sequence: TGCAGTGCTAGAGATTGGGGGGCAGGAACCGGGGAGCTGTTTTTT.

Ten or more counts support this clonotype. The V and J genes are TRBV20-1 and TRBJ2-3, with TRBD2 as a possible D gene (6 bases). With 0 bases removed from V and 5 bases from J, the gap between germline ends came to 18 bases. Germline lookup yields CDR1 DFQATT and CDR2 SNEGSKA (reference sequence). CDR3 length: 16 amino acids. The CDR3 DNA sequence: TGCAGTGCTAGAGAGGGCGGCGCCACGGGGGTAGATACGCAGTATTTT. It codes for CSAREGGATGVDTQYF.

This clonotype was picked up many times. The chain carries TRBV20-1 and TRBJ2-3; possibly TRBD2 for D (5 bases). Trimming pared 1 base from V and 6 bases from J, leaving 11 bases between. CDR3 length: 13 residues. Germline V lookup: CDR1 DFQATT, CDR2 SNEGSKA (reference sequence). This CDR3 is CSARAPGVDTQYF. In nucleotides, the CDR3 is TGCAGTGCTAGAGCCCCCGGGGTGGATACGCAGTATTTT.

This clonotype was observed many times. The chain is built from TRBV5-1 and TRBJ2-5, with D perhaps TRBD2 (5 bases). V lost 0 bases and J lost 5, with 11 bases in between. The CDR3 length is 14 residues. Looked up from germline, CDR1 is SGHRS and CDR2 is YFSETQ. Written as DNA, the CDR3 is TGCGCCAGCAGCTTGGCCGCGGGCCGGGAGACCCAGTACTTC. Translating it yields CASSLAAGRETQYF.

This clonotype was counted at least ten times. The rearrangement uses TRBV29-1 and TRBJ1-4, with TRBD1 matching over 7 bases. The CDR3 spans 14 residues. The V gene's germline CDR1 is SQVTM and CDR2 ANQGSEA. Germline trimming cut 5 bases from V and 4 bases from J; bases unmatched to any gene: 7. The CDR3 nucleotides are TGCAGCGTTTCACAGGGGACTGGTAATGAAAAACTGTTTTTT. This encodes CSVSQGTGNEKLFF.

This clonotype was seen ten or more times. The gene calls are TRBV5-5 and TRBJ1-5; maybe TRBD1 (6 bases). V was clipped by 2 bases and J by 6 bases, with 15 bases between them. Germline CDR1 and CDR2: SGHKS and YYEKEE (reference sequence). This CDR3 region has 15 residues. The CDR3 DNA is TGTGCCAGCAGCTTTGGGGGGGGGGCCTTTCAGCCCCAGCATTTT. Residues: CASSFGGGAFQPQHF.

The sample holds many counts of this clonotype. CDR3 residues: CASSLTWGLHNEQFF. The CDR3 nucleotides read TGCGCCAGCAGCTTAACGTGGGGGCTCCACAATGAGCAGTTCTTC. This chain connects TRBV5-1 to TRBJ2-1, with a possible D match to TRBD1 (6 bases). This CDR3 comprises 15 residues. Looked up from germline, CDR1 is SGHRS and CDR2 is YFSETQ. The V and J ends lost 2 bases and 5 bases respectively, with 14 bases between them.